The 2 T cell receptor beta chains presented below share a single source sample, sequenced in a study of T-cell reconstitution after alpha-beta-depleted transplantation in children. The TCRbeta library was prepared with unique molecular identifiers. TCRdb recomputed calls from the PCR reads with MiXCR, one row per CDR3 protein. This table holds just over 350,000 distinct CDR3 sequences, about 14% found once. The sequencing used PBMCs, collected from the stem cell graft. These receptor sequences come from a human donor who donated a stem cell graft to a child with Fanconi anemia.

The rearrangement links TRBV6-1 to TRBJ2-6, with unresolved D. This CDR3 region has 15 residues. V was pared by 5 bases and J by 2 bases, with 10 bases between. Germline V gene sequence: CDR1 MNHNS, CDR2 SASEGT. The CDR3 region is CASSISRPGANVLTF. Here the CDR3 DNA reads TGTGCCAGCAGTATCTCCCGACCTGGGGCCAACGTCCTGACTTTC.

This clonotype occurred a few times. The V and J genes are TRBV27 and TRBJ2-7; TRBD2 agrees at 7 bases. Germline V gives CDR1 MNHEY, CDR2 SMNVEV (reference sequence). With V trimmed by 4 bases and J by 3 bases, 15 bases remained unmatched. The CDR3 runs to 17 residues. CDR3 amino acids: CASSYRSGASSLYEQYF. CDR3 DNA sequence: TGTGCCAGCAGTTACCGGAGCGGGGCCAGTTCCCTCTACGAGCAGTACTTC.